The subject of this entry is one T cell receptor (beta chain). No antigen is known for it. Per-nucleotide qualities are absent, and no much larger clonotype sits a single base away. This sample stems from a study of OX40 agonist ivuxolimab in advanced cancers. The study in broad terms: Ivuxolimab was an agonistic, fully human IgG2 monoclonal antibody directed against OX40 (CD134), a costimulatory receptor. Intravenous ivuxolimab was administered to patients every 2 weeks at six dose levels: 0.01, 0.1, 0.3, 1.5, 3 and 10 mg/kg. Among the approximately 50 dose-escalation patients, around 20 had hepatocellular carcinoma, approximately 15 melanoma, 9 renal cell carcinoma and 9 head and neck cancer. A male proportion of roughly 80% and a mean age of roughly 58 years, ranging from roughly 23 to 90, were recorded for the dose-escalation cohort. Patients were allowed to have had prior anti-PD-1, anti-PD-L1 or anti-CTLA-4 therapy, and around 37% of the dose-escalation patients had previously received checkpoint inhibitors. Three dose-escalation patients achieved partial responses, one with hepatocellular carcinoma and two with cutaneous melanoma. The point of sequencing TCRbeta in the periphery was to test whether ivuxolimab changed TCR sequence diversity and drove clonal T-cell expansion. The paper covers the monotherapy dose-escalation part of the phase I ivuxolimab trial, which included N = 52 patients. Overall results and qualifications from the work: Clonal expansion of both CD4+ and CD8+ blood T cells was observed from baseline to week 6 at doses 0.1 to 3.0 mg/kg. After ivuxolimab, CD8+ T cells had more expanded clones than CD4+ T cells on average. In the 0.1-3.0 mg/kg groups, partial responders were among the patients with the lowest normalized peripheral clonal expansion, particularly in CD8+ T cells. Low levels of normalized T-cell clonal expansion were also seen in some patients who did not respond. Which antigens the clonally expanded peripheral T cells were specific for was not determined.

Including cysteine and phenylalanine, the CDR3 has 13 amino acids. Only the CDR3 region is kept as DNA, spanning 39 bases read in frame from base 1. According to the germline V gene, CDR1 reads MNHNS and CDR2 reads SASEGT. Trimming leaves V shorter by 8 bases and J shorter by 3 bases, with the junction holding 0 bases beyond the gene matches. The trial excluded patients who had a history of autoimmune disease or who were on systemic immunosuppression. In every dose cohort, peripheral blood was drawn for TCR sequencing at baseline, cycle 4 day 1, and cycle 7 day 1. Samples came from an open-label, multicenter, first-in-human phase I dose-escalation trial of ivuxolimab. Adults with locally advanced or metastatic melanoma, renal cell carcinoma, hepatocellular carcinoma or head and neck squamous cell carcinoma were enrolled in the trial. Before TCR sequencing, CD4+ and CD8+ T cells were separately sorted from peripheral blood.

To sequence the TCRbeta CDR3 region, genomic DNA was isolated from the sorted cells. The immunoSEQ Assay was used to sequence the TCRbeta CDR3 regions. In its TCRdb copy, this immuneACCESS table keeps in-frame sequences only and misses some clones. Where compared with another copy, unresolved V genes explain less than half of these, and the others have no known cause. For this sample there are about 62,000 clones; less than 85% appear just once. The ten most abundant clones make up approximately 10% of the sample. This sequence uses TRBV6-1 and TRBJ2-7; 14 central nucleotides agree with TRBD2. This TCR was sampled from an adult with an advanced solid tumor such as melanoma, head and neck, liver or kidney cancer. The sequences come from CD4+ or CD8+ T cells sorted from blood, collected in a trial of the OX40 agonist ivuxolimab. The CDR3 loop reads CASGTSGSYEQYF. The DNA sequence is as follows: TGTGCCAGCGGGACTAGCGGGAGCTACGAGCAGTACTTC.